Presented here are 10 T cell receptor beta chains from one specimen sequenced in a study of T-cell reconstitution after alpha-beta-depleted transplantation in children. Researchers prepared the TCRbeta library using unique molecular identifiers, the study reports. TCRdb redid the calling of the PCR reads with MiXCR, one entry per CDR3 protein. The sample shows over 300,000 distinct CDR3 sequences, 10% of them seen only once. Sequenced here: PBMCs from the stem cell graft donor, sampled from the stem cell graft. Receptors were obtained from a human donor who donated a stem cell graft to a child with acute lymphoblastic leukemia.

This clonotype has a handful of counts. J is TRBJ2-7 and V is TRBV20-1; 8 nucleotides align to TRBD2. CDR3 length: 14 residues. Germline V lookup: CDR1 DFQATT, CDR2 SNEGSKA (reference sequence). Germline trimming cut 5 bases from V and 2 bases from J; bases unmatched to any gene: 8. The CDR3: CSAARLARPYEQYF. The CDR3, as DNA: TGCAGTGCTGCCCGACTAGCGAGACCCTACGAGCAGTACTTC.

In this sample, this clonotype turned up many times. J is TRBJ1-6 and V is TRBV6-2 or TRBV6-3, with a weak D call TRBD1 (6 bases). The CDR3 is made up of 14 amino acids. Germline V gene sequence: CDR1 MNHEY, CDR2 SVGEGT. Trimming left V 5 bases short and J 13 bases short, with 18 bases between. The CDR3 sequence: CASSTRQERRPLHF. In DNA form, the CDR3 reads TGTGCCAGCAGTACCCGACAGGAGAGGAGGCCCCTCCACTTT.

The table lists this clonotype with a few counts. The chain couples TRBV7-9 to TRBJ2-1; 10 bases line up with TRBD2. Germline V gene data show CDR1 as SEHNR and CDR2 as FQNEAQ (reference sequence). The CDR3 consists of 16 residues. V trimming: 6 bases; J trimming: 6 bases; junction bases outside the gene matches: 11. For the CDR3, the DNA is TGTGCCAGCAGTCCACGTCCGGGACTAGCGACCAATGAGCAGTTCTTC. Encoded protein: CASSPRPGLATNEQFF.

This clonotype was observed at least ten times. The chain has TRBV29-1 and TRBJ2-1; 9 nucleotides match TRBD1. Trimming removed 6 bases from V and 8 bases from J; junction bases left unmatched: 5. Germline CDR1 and CDR2: SQVTM and ANQGSEA. The CDR3 has 12 residues. The CDR3 sequence is CSVATGGYEQFF. CDR3 nucleotides: TGCAGCGTAGCTACAGGGGGCTATGAGCAGTTCTTC.

This clonotype has only a few counts. The chain recombines TRBV12-3 or TRBV12-4 with TRBJ2-7, with a weak D call TRBD2 (5 bases). The V gene lost 6 bases and the J gene lost 3 bases, with 15 bases spanning the gap. The length of the CDR3 is 14 residues. This CDR3 reads CASSAGVYLYEQYF. The DNA for the CDR3 is TGTGCCAGCAGCGCGGGCGTGTATCTCTACGAGCAGTACTTC.

This clonotype was counted a few times. The CDR3 is CASSPMAGDTQYF. The CDR3 DNA reads as TGCGCCAGCAGCCCTATGGCGGGGGATACGCAGTATTTT. This sequence joins TRBV4-3 and TRBJ2-3, with D tentatively TRBD2 (6 bases). Trimming stripped 4 bases from V and 6 bases from J, with 11 bases between. Looked up from germline, CDR1 is LGHNA and CDR2 is YSLEER. This CDR3 comprises 13 residues.

V and J are TRBV29-1 and TRBJ2-2, with D perhaps given as TRBD1 or TRBD2 (5 bases each). Deletions cut 7 bases from V and 0 bases from J, with 12 bases between. The CDR3 sequence is 14 residues long. From germline, CDR1 is SQVTM and CDR2 ANQGSEA. CDR3 sequence reads: CSARQTTNTGELFF. The DNA of the CDR3 is TGCAGCGCCAGACAGACTACGAACACCGGGGAGCTGTTTTTT.

The chain carries TRBV7-2 and TRBJ2-7; D remains ambiguous. The CDR3 runs to 15 residues. The germline V gene encodes CDR1 SGHTA and CDR2 FQGNSA. V lost 1 base, J lost 2 bases, and 12 bases lay in between. The CDR3 DNA reads TGTGCCAGCAGCTTAGAAGTCGGGCGGACCTACGAGCAGTACTTC. It specifies CASSLEVGRTYEQYF.

This rearrangement joins TRBV20-1 to TRBJ2-4, with 14 bases aligning to TRBD2. Trimming cost V 5 bases and J 0 bases; bases outside gene matches: 6. The CDR3 contains 17 residues. Germline loops: CDR1 DFQATT, CDR2 SNEGSKA (reference sequence). The DNA for the CDR3 is TGCAGTGCTCTTCTCGGACTAGCGGGAGGAGCCAAAAACATTCAGTACTTC. It specifies CSALLGLAGGAKNIQYF.

This chain connects TRBV9 to TRBJ1-6, with D perhaps TRBD1 (6 bases). The CDR3 is 15 residues long. CDR1 SGDLS and CDR2 YYNGEE come from the germline V gene. V lost 4 bases and J 9 bases, leaving 17 bases between the germline ends. CDR3 residues: CASSPEGGGPSPLHF. In nucleotides, the CDR3 is TGTGCCAGCAGCCCGGAGGGGGGGGGGCCTTCACCCCTCCACTTT.